The 28 T cell receptor beta chains reported below all come from one sample, sequenced in a study of cytomegalovirus exposure and HLA in healthy donors. 13 Jbeta primers and 60 Vbeta primers were used for the PCR. TCRdb's table, derived via immunoSEQ multiplex PCR, lists solely in-frame clones and lacks some. The sample yields 130,000 or so clones, approximately 84% seen once. Sample: PBMCs. The receptor set was obtained from a woman between 18 and 29 years old in good health and CMV-seronegative.

This clone was detected once. The rearrangement joins TRBV27 to TRBJ2-7, with TRBD2 matching 8 bases. The V segment lost 5 bases and the J segment 6 bases; nucleotides outside the gene matches: 9. The length of the CDR3 is 14 residues. Germline CDR1 reads MNHEY; CDR2 reads SMNVEV (reference sequence). This CDR3 reads CASSLGRGSREQYF. CDR3 coding DNA: TGTGCCAGCAGTCTCGGGAGGGGAAGTCGCGAGCAGTACTTC.

The V call is TRBV4-1, the J call TRBJ1-2, with 10 bases lining up with TRBD1. V shed 4 bases, J shed 4 bases, and the junction held 6 bases outside the gene matches. Germline CDR1 and CDR2: MGHRA and YSYEKL. The CDR3 extends over 15 amino acids. CDR3 nucleotides: TGCGCCAGCAGCCCAGGGACAGGGGTAGGCTATGGCTACACCTTC. This translates into CASSPGTGVGYGYTF.

The chain carries TRBV5-6 and TRBJ2-7, with D maybe TRBD2 (6 bases). CDR1 is SGHDT and CDR2 is YYEEEE in the germline V gene. This CDR3 comprises 14 residues. V shed 4 bases and J shed 1 base, with 12 bases lying between them. CDR3 region: CASSPLGTSYEQYF. In nucleotides, the CDR3 is TGTGCCAGCAGCCCGCTTGGGACTTCCTACGAGCAGTACTTC.

The CDR3 is CASSLVSTLQPQHF. CDR3 DNA sequence: TGTGCCAGCAGCTTAGTGAGTACGCTACAGCCCCAGCATTTT. The chain is built from TRBV7-8 and TRBJ1-5; no definite D call. Trimming stripped 1 base from V and 7 bases from J, with 11 bases between. The CDR3 consists of 14 residues. Germline loops: CDR1 SGHVS, CDR2 FQNEAQ. Full variable domain (remainder filled in from reference TRBV7-8 and TRBJ1-5): GAGVSQSPRYKVAKRGQDVALRCDPISGHVSLFWYQQALGQGPEFLTYFQNEAQLDKSGLPSDRFFAERPEGSVSTLKIQRTQQEDSAVYLCASSLVSTLQPQHFGDGTRLSIL.

The chain combines TRBV29-1 with TRBJ1-2; TRBD1 matches at 7 bases. J gave up 2 bases and V 4 bases, and 4 bases lay outside the gene matches. Per germline, CDR1 SQVTM and CDR2 ANQGSEA. The CDR3 runs 13 residues. CDR3 DNA: TGCAGCGTTGGGACAGGAGAAAACTATGGCTACACCTTC. It is translated as CSVGTGENYGYTF.

The rearrangement joins TRBV14 to TRBJ1-4, with 7 bases fitting TRBD1. The CDR3 extends over 17 amino acids. Germline CDR1 SGHDN, CDR2 FVKESK. The J segment lost 4 bases and the V segment lost 1 base, leaving 9 bases of the junction unmatched. CDR3 amino acids: CASSQALRGQINEKLFF. The CDR3 nucleotides are TGTGCCAGCAGCCAAGCCCTTCGGGGACAGATTAATGAAAAACTGTTTTTT.

Only a few counts were recorded for this clone. The chain is built from TRBV6-1 and TRBJ2-2; possibly TRBD1 for D (5 bases). The V gene lost 3 bases and the J gene lost 0 bases, with 8 bases spanning the gap. The germline V gene encodes CDR1 MNHNS and CDR2 SASEGT. This CDR3 contains 15 residues. CDR3 in amino acids: CASSDRTTNTGELFF. Written as DNA, the CDR3 is TGTGCCAGCAGTGACAGGACAACGAACACCGGGGAGCTGTTTTTT.

J is TRBJ2-3 and V is TRBV30, with 11 bases identical to TRBD1. This CDR3 has 15 amino acids. After removal of 2 bases from V and 3 bases from J, the junction contained 4 bases not matched to a gene. Germline V gives CDR1 GTSNPN, CDR2 SVGIG (reference sequence). CDR3 sequence reads: CAWSPGTGGTDTQYF. In DNA, the CDR3 is TGTGCCTGGAGTCCCGGGACAGGGGGGACAGATACGCAGTATTTT.

This rearrangement joins TRBV5-4 to TRBJ1-2, with D uncertain. V lost 0 bases and J lost 8, with 11 bases in between. The CDR3 is made up of 13 amino acids. Looked up from germline, CDR1 is SGHNT and CDR2 is YYREEE (reference sequence). This CDR3 reads CASSLGPPEGYTF. The CDR3 nucleotides read TGTGCCAGCAGCTTGGGCCCCCCGGAGGGCTACACCTTC.

This clone came up a few times. The rearrangement joins TRBV5-1 to TRBJ2-1; D may be TRBD2 (5 bases). This CDR3 contains 14 residues. Trimming pared 9 bases from V and 9 bases from J, leaving 22 bases between. Per germline, CDR1 SGHRS and CDR2 YFSETQ. In DNA form, the CDR3 reads TGCGCCACTGGGGTTTCGGAATCGGAGGCTGAGCAGTTCTTC. Residues: CATGVSESEAEQFF.

The rearrangement joins TRBV5-4 to TRBJ2-3; D is possibly TRBD2 (6 bases). The germline V and J ends were trimmed by 4 bases and 4 bases, with 16 bases remaining between them. The germline V gene has CDR1 SGHNT and CDR2 YYREEE (reference sequence). The CDR3 is made up of 15 amino acids. The CDR3 spells CASSREAPRSDTQYF. Written as DNA, the CDR3 is TGTGCCAGCAGCAGGGAGGCCCCTCGGTCAGATACGCAGTATTTT. The whole variable domain, remainder taken from reference TRBV5-4 and TRBJ2-3, is ETGVTQSPTHLIKTRGQQVTLRCSSQSGHNTVSWYQQALGQGPQFIFQYYREEENGRGNFPPRFSGLQFPNYSSELNVNALELDDSALYLCASSREAPRSDTQYFGPGTRLTVL.

A few counts support this clone. This chain links TRBV5-4 with TRBJ2-2; 8 bases match TRBD2. V was pared by 0 bases and J by 5 bases, with 6 bases of the junction left unmatched. The CDR3 runs to 16 residues. CDR1 is SGHNT and CDR2 is YYREEE in the germline V gene (reference sequence). CDR3 DNA: TGTGCCAGCAGCTTGGACAGCGGGAGCCGGACCGGGGAGCTGTTTTTT. This encodes CASSLDSGSRTGELFF.

This chain links TRBV2 with TRBJ1-1, with TRBD1 matching over 10 bases. The CDR3 totals 12 residues. V shed 8 bases, J shed 4 bases, and the junction held 1 base outside the gene matches. In germline, CDR1 is SNHLY, CDR2 FYNNEI. CDR3 amino acids: CASRTGGTEAFF. The CDR3 DNA is TGTGCCAGCCGGACAGGGGGCACTGAAGCTTTCTTT.

This clone was counted only a few times. In the same sample, other DNA sequences code for this CDR3. The chain couples TRBV7-8 to TRBJ2-3; 12 bases align to TRBD2. V trimming: 2 bases; J trimming: 6 bases; junction bases outside the gene matches: 3. The germline gives CDR1 SGHVS, CDR2 FQNEAQ. The CDR3 has 15 residues. The CDR3 coding sequence is TGTGCCAGCAGCTTACTAGCGGGAGGGAGGGATACGCAGTATTTT. Translated: CASSLLAGGRDTQYF. The full variable domain, completed using reference TRBV7-8 and TRBJ2-3, is GAGVSQSPRYKVAKRGQDVALRCDPISGHVSLFWYQQALGQGPEFLTYFQNEAQLDKSGLPSDRFFAERPEGSVSTLKIQRTQQEDSAVYLCASSLLAGGRDTQYFGPGTRLTVL.

This chain connects TRBV29-1 to TRBJ2-3; weak D call: TRBD1 (6 bases). This CDR3 is built from 13 residues. The germline V gene encodes CDR1 SQVTM and CDR2 ANQGSEA. V dropped 4 bases and J dropped 5 bases, with 13 bases sitting between them. CDR3 nucleotide sequence: TGCAGCGTTGTACAGGGCCGCCTAGATACGCAGTATTTT. It yields the protein CSVVQGRLDTQYF.

The chain combines TRBV4-1 with TRBJ1-1; D is uncertain. The V and J ends lost 4 bases and 0 bases respectively, with 15 bases between them. CDR3 length: 16 amino acids. Germline V CDR1 and CDR2: MGHRA, YSYEKL. Written as DNA, the CDR3 is TGCGCCAGCAGCCCCCGACCGGACTTTTTGAACACTGAAGCTTTCTTT. This gives the protein CASSPRPDFLNTEAFF.

V is TRBV27 and J is TRBJ2-7, with D unclear. V lost 2 bases and J lost 1, with 9 bases in between. This CDR3 region has 14 residues. CDR1 is MNHEY, CDR2 SMNVEV, per germline (reference sequence). The CDR3 DNA follows: TGTGCCAGCAGTTTAAACGGTTATTCCTACGAGCAGTACTTC. Translation: CASSLNGYSYEQYF.

CDR3 residues: CASYRGRETEAFF. CDR3 DNA sequence: TGTGCCAGCTACAGGGGGAGAGAAACTGAAGCTTTCTTT. V is TRBV19 and J is TRBJ1-1, with 8 bases that match TRBD1. The CDR3 contains 13 residues. Germline V gene lookup returns CDR1 LNHDA and CDR2 SQIVND (reference sequence). J gave up 5 bases and V 9 bases, and 8 bases lay outside the gene matches.

V is TRBV6-7 and J is TRBJ1-1; D is perhaps TRBD1 (5 bases). TRBV6-7 is an ORF; its function is uncertain. The CDR3 has 13 amino acids. The V and J ends lost 7 bases and 12 bases respectively, with 21 bases between them. DNA of the CDR3: TGTGCCAGCACCAATCCACCGTCAGGGAGGACTTTCTTT. It is translated as CASTNPPSGRTFF.

V gene TRBV12-5 combines with J gene TRBJ1-1, with D perhaps TRBD1 (5 bases). The germline gives CDR1 LGHNT, CDR2 FRNRAP. CDR3 size: 12 residues. V lost 5 bases to trimming and J lost 7 bases, with 11 bases between them. CDR3 residues: CASGPRDFEAFF. The CDR3 region has the DNA TGTGCTAGTGGTCCCCGGGACTTTGAAGCTTTCTTT.

In this sample, this clone turned up a few times. The chain has TRBV30 and TRBJ1-4; the D gene is possibly TRBD1 (6 bases). V was pared by 0 bases and J by 8 bases, with 10 bases between. Germline V gene sequence: CDR1 GTSNPN, CDR2 SVGIG (reference sequence). The CDR3 length is 13 residues. CDR3 residues: CAWSVFRGEKLFF. In nucleotides, the CDR3 is TGTGCCTGGAGTGTATTCAGGGGAGAAAAACTGTTTTTT. Supplemented by reference TRBV30 and TRBJ1-4, the full variable domain reads SQTIHQWPATLVQPVGSPLSLECTVEGTSNPNLYWYRQAAGRGLQLLFYSVGIGQISSEVPQNLSASRPQDRQFILSSKKLLLSDSGFYLCAWSVFRGEKLFFGSGTQLSVL.

The chain couples TRBV30 to TRBJ2-1; 12 bases fit TRBD2. The germline CDR1 and CDR2 sequences are GTSNPN and SVGIG (reference sequence). The V gene end was trimmed by 2 bases and the J gene end by 7 bases; junction bases not matched to a gene: 3. The CDR3 contains 14 residues. CDR3 sequence: CAWSWTSGINEQFF. DNA for the CDR3: TGTGCCTGGAGTTGGACTAGCGGGATAAATGAGCAGTTCTTC.

This clone has more than one count but fewer than ten. The CDR3 here is CASSLVRVDYEQYF. The CDR3 DNA sequence: TGCGCCAGCAGCTTGGTCAGGGTCGACTACGAGCAGTACTTC. This chain uses TRBV5-1 with TRBJ2-7, with D perhaps TRBD1 (5 bases). The length of the CDR3 is 14 residues. CDR1 SGHRS and CDR2 YFSETQ come from the germline V gene. Trimming removed 0 bases at V and 3 bases at J, with 10 bases between.

The gene calls are TRBV19 and TRBJ2-3; D gene uncertain. The CDR3 is made up of 13 amino acids. CDR1 is LNHDA, CDR2 SQIVND, per germline (reference sequence). With 4 bases removed from V and 1 base from J, the gap between germline ends came to 6 bases. In nucleotides, the CDR3 is TGTGCCAGTAGTACCCAGGGCACAGATACGCAGTATTTT. Translated: CASSTQGTDTQYF. Together with reference TRBV19 and TRBJ2-3, the CDR3 gives the full variable domain: DGGITQSPKYLFRKEGQNVTLSCEQNLNHDAMYWYRQDPGQGLRLIYYSQIVNDFQKGDIAEGYSVSREKKESFPLTVTSAQKNPTAFYLCASSTQGTDTQYFGPGTRLTVL.

The genes are TRBV13 and TRBJ2-7, with D possibly matching TRBD2 (6 bases). The CDR3 consists of 15 residues. Germline CDR1 is PRHDT and CDR2 is FYEKMQ (reference sequence). V was pared by 7 bases and J by 5 bases, with 21 bases between. The CDR3 DNA follows: TGTGCCAGCACCTTTACCGGGACTCGGAAAGACGAGCAGTACTTC. The encoded protein is CASTFTGTRKDEQYF. The full variable domain, in which reference TRBV13 and TRBJ2-7 provide the parts outside the CDR3, is AAGVIQSPRHLIKEKRETATLKCYPIPRHDTVYWYQQGPGQDPQFLISFYEKMQSDKGSIPDRFSAQQFSDYHSELNMSSLELGDSALYFCASTFTGTRKDEQYFGPGTRLTVT.

V is TRBV29-1 and J is TRBJ2-1; TRBD1 matches 7 bases. The J segment lost 4 bases and the V segment lost 5 bases, leaving 11 bases of the junction unmatched. The CDR3 consists of 15 residues. Germline V gene sequence: CDR1 SQVTM, CDR2 ANQGSEA. In DNA form, the CDR3 reads TGCAGCGTTTCTCCCCGGGACAGAGCTTACAATGAGCAGTTCTTC. It translates to CSVSPRDRAYNEQFF.

J is TRBJ1-2 and V is TRBV30; D possibly corresponds to TRBD1 (5 bases). From germline, CDR1 is GTSNPN and CDR2 SVGIG (reference sequence). Trimming pared 4 bases from V and 8 bases from J, leaving 14 bases between. The CDR3 covers 12 residues. In nucleotides, the CDR3 is TGTGCCTGGAATCCGGGACTCTCCGGCTACACCTTC. It translates to CAWNPGLSGYTF. The full variable domain, in which reference TRBV30 and TRBJ1-2 provide the parts outside the CDR3, is SQTIHQWPATLVQPVGSPLSLECTVEGTSNPNLYWYRQAAGRGLQLLFYSVGIGQISSEVPQNLSASRPQDRQFILSSKKLLLSDSGFYLCAWNPGLSGYTFGSGTRLTVV.

The J gene is TRBJ2-1, the V gene TRBV5-1, with D possibly matching TRBD2 (6 bases). Trimming cost V 0 bases and J 5 bases, with 9 bases left between them. This CDR3 has 14 amino acids. Germline V lookup: CDR1 SGHRS, CDR2 YFSETQ. CDR3 residues: CASSLGTTDNEQFF. CDR3 nucleotides: TGCGCCAGCAGCTTGGGGACTACGGACAATGAGCAGTTCTTC.